This T cell receptor (beta chain) came from a study of cytomegalovirus exposure and HLA in healthy donors. This clone was seen a handful of times. Its specificity is not known. The germline V gene encodes CDR1 MRHNA and CDR2 SNTAGT. The CDR3 has 13 residues. V lost 3 bases, J lost 9 bases, and 2 bases stayed unmatched. The PCR contained 60 Vbeta and 13 Jbeta primers. Original methodology: In a later analysis, the count reached 80 million or so unique TCR beta chains, with about 12 million shared. The assay was immunoSEQ multiplex PCR, and TCRdb's table has in-frame clones only and misses some. From that table come the V and J calls and clone size; the DNA was used to work out D and trimming. The sample lists approximately 190,000 clones, about three quarters seen once, with over 2% in the top ten. Donors were nominally healthy when sampled, though unrecorded immune exposures were likely. Findings of the study overall: The majority of CMV-associated TCR beta chains were reported as apparently HLA-restricted in a later analysis.

This receptor was taken from a woman in her twenties or thirties in good health and CMV-seropositive. The V call is TRBV6-4, the J call TRBJ1-6; 7 bases are shared with TRBD1. The specimen was PBMCs. CDR3 DNA sequence: TGTGCCAGCAGTGAACAGGGGAGTTCACCCCTCCACTTT. It specifies CASSEQGSSPLHF.